A single sample gave rise to the 2 T cell receptor beta chains below, sequenced in a study of shared clonotypes between healthy human individuals. Generated by immunoSEQ multiplex PCR, the TCRdb table keeps only in-frame clones and is missing some. The table lists approximately 840,000 clones, 90% to 97% of them singletons. CD45RO-negative, CCR7-selected cells formed the naive CD8 fraction, which excluded terminally differentiated effector memory CD45RA+ cells. Input material: naive CD8+ T cells sorted from blood. The receptors originated from a man aged 25 to 40 in good health.

This chain links TRBV27 with TRBJ2-1, with D perhaps TRBD2 (6 bases). Germline CDR1 and CDR2: MNHEY and SMNVEV (reference sequence). The CDR3 is 14 residues long. V was clipped by 3 bases and J by 8 bases, with 14 bases between them. The CDR3 is CASSFVRERDEQFF. CDR3 coding DNA: TGTGCCAGCAGTTTTGTGAGGGAGCGGGATGAGCAGTTCTTC.

V and J are TRBV9 and TRBJ2-7; 8 bases are a match to TRBD1. CDR3 length: 17 amino acids. The trim removed 0 bases at V and 2 bases at J, leaving 10 bases unmatched. Germline V CDR1 and CDR2: SGDLS, YYNGEE. DNA of the CDR3: TGTGCCAGCAGCGTAGGAGGTGGGCAGGGGGCAACCTACGAGCAGTACTTC. Translation gives CASSVGGGQGATYEQYF.